Each of the 25 T cell receptor beta chains below was sequenced from the same sample in a study of cytomegalovirus exposure and HLA in healthy donors. The PCR ran on 60 Vbeta and 13 Jbeta primers. Measured with immunoSEQ multiplex PCR; TCRdb has only the in-frame clones, and not every one. The table lists roughly 110,000 clones, 82% of them singletons. The specimen sequenced was PBMCs. These receptors were collected from a man younger than 45 in good health and CMV-seropositive.

In this sample, this clone turned up once. The V and J genes are TRBV5-6 and TRBJ1-2; possibly TRBD1 for D (5 bases). Trimming took off 6 bases at V and 8 bases at J, with 17 bases between the two ends. CDR1 is SGHDT and CDR2 is YYEEEE in the germline V gene. The length of the CDR3 is 13 residues. The DNA of the CDR3 is TGTGCCAGCACCTATACGGGGGTCCCGGGCTACACCTTC. It specifies CASTYTGVPGYTF.

Comment on this clone: The junction and the germline gene differ at one end; a read error may be behind it. The chain is built from TRBV7-9 and TRBJ2-1; D gene ambiguous. Germline CDR1 SEHNR, CDR2 FQNEAQ (reference sequence). This CDR3 region has 12 residues. In nucleotides, the CDR3 is TGTTCCAGCAGCTTATTAGGAGATGAGCAGTTCTTC. This codes for CSSSLLGDEQFF. The full variable domain, its missing parts supplied by reference TRBV7-9 and TRBJ2-1, is DTGVSQNPRHKITKRGQNVTFRCDPISEHNRLYWYRQTLGQGPEFLTYFQNEAQLEKSRLLSDRFSAERPKGSFSTLEIQRTEQGDSAMYLCSSSLLGDEQFFGPGTRLTVL.

This clone is a singleton in its sample. The rearrangement links TRBV4-1 to TRBJ1-2; a possible D gene is TRBD1 (6 bases). This CDR3 is built from 16 residues. The ends were cut back, 1 base at V and 5 bases at J, with 17 bases in the middle. Germline V CDR1 and CDR2: MGHRA, YSYEKL. CDR3 amino acids: CASSQVPRQVDYGYTF. DNA of the CDR3: TGCGCCAGCAGCCAAGTGCCTAGACAGGTTGATTATGGCTACACCTTC.

CDR3 coding DNA: TGCGCCAGCAGCTCTTCAGGGGGAAGCTACGAGCAGTACTTC. Its translation is CASSSSGGSYEQYF. The rearrangement links TRBV5-1 to TRBJ2-7; 7 bases are a match to TRBD1. The CDR3 extends over 14 amino acids. Germline V lookup: CDR1 SGHRS, CDR2 YFSETQ. V was clipped by 3 bases and J by 3 bases; unmatched bases: 6.

The chain joins TRBV5-1 to TRBJ2-5; 9 bases are a match to TRBD1. Unmatched junction bases numbered 4, after V lost 0 bases and J lost 1 base. The CDR3 runs to 16 residues. The V gene's germline CDR1 is SGHRS and CDR2 YFSETQ. The CDR3, as DNA: TGCGCCAGCAGCTTGGGGCACAGGGGGCGCCAAGAGACCCAGTACTTC. Its protein is CASSLGHRGRQETQYF.

V and J are TRBV11-2 and TRBJ2-5, with 9 bases identical to TRBD2. This CDR3 spans 17 amino acids. The germline V gene encodes CDR1 SGHAT and CDR2 FQNNGV. J was trimmed by 5 bases and V by 1 base; bases with no gene match: 11. The CDR3 DNA reads TGTGCCAGCAGCTTAGGGCGGGGGGGCTGGGATCTGGAGACCCAGTACTTC. Translated, it gives CASSLGRGGWDLETQYF. Together with reference TRBV11-2 and TRBJ2-5, the CDR3 gives the full variable domain: EAGVAQSPRYKIIEKRQSVAFWCNPISGHATLYWYQQILGQGPKLLIQFQNNGVVDDSQLPKDRFSAERLKGVDSTLKIQPAKLEDSAVYLCASSLGRGGWDLETQYFGPGTRLLVL.

The J gene is TRBJ2-7, the V gene TRBV18; maybe TRBD2 (6 bases). The CDR3 runs to 12 residues. The germline V gene has CDR1 KGHSH and CDR2 LQKENI. Trimming removed 2 bases from V and 4 bases from J, with 6 bases in between. As DNA, the CDR3 is TGTGCCAGCTCACCAGGAGGGTACGAGCAGTACTTC. Its protein is CASSPGGYEQYF.

Regarding this clone: The junction differs from germline at one of its ends, possibly a read error. The chain joins TRBV7-9 to TRBJ1-2, with D tentatively TRBD1 (5 bases). The germline gives CDR1 SEHNR, CDR2 FQNEAQ (reference sequence). The CDR3 extends over 14 amino acids. CDR3 residues: CSSSPRGEASGYTF. The DNA of the CDR3 is TGTTCCAGCAGCCCCCGGGGGGAGGCGTCCGGCTACACCTTC.

CDR3 loop: CASSQEFGSSYEQYF. The DNA of the CDR3 is TGCGCCAGCAGCCAAGAATTTGGGAGTTCCTACGAGCAGTACTTC. The chain has TRBV4-1 and TRBJ2-7; D might be TRBD2 (5 bases). With 0 bases removed from V and 1 base from J, the gap between germline ends came to 10 bases. This CDR3 has 15 residues. The V gene's germline CDR1 is MGHRA and CDR2 YSYEKL.

This clone was detected only a few times. A junction end diverges from the germline sequence, so it may reflect a read error. This chain joins TRBV4-1 and TRBJ2-7; the D gene is possibly TRBD1 (6 bases). This CDR3 comprises 14 residues. Looked up from germline, CDR1 is MGHRA and CDR2 is YSYEKL. This CDR3 is CASSQDGAGDEQYF. DNA for the CDR3: TGTGCCAGCAGCCAAGATGGGGCAGGGGACGAGCAGTACTTC.

The V call is TRBV9, the J call TRBJ1-1, with D perhaps TRBD1 (5 bases). Germline V gives CDR1 SGDLS, CDR2 YYNGEE. V dropped 7 bases and J dropped 0 bases, with 10 bases sitting between them. There are 13 residues in the CDR3. The CDR3 loop is CASDSQVNTEAFF. Written as DNA, the CDR3 is TGTGCCAGCGACTCACAGGTGAACACTGAAGCTTTCTTT.

The genes are TRBV5-6 and TRBJ1-4; D is perhaps TRBD1 (5 bases). V dropped 0 bases and J dropped 2 bases, with 11 bases sitting between them. From germline, CDR1 is SGHDT and CDR2 YYEEEE. The CDR3 loop spans 16 amino acids. CDR3 residues: CASSLAQPGTNEKLFF. The CDR3 nucleotides read TGTGCCAGCAGCTTGGCCCAGCCAGGGACTAATGAAAAACTGTTTTTT. Together with reference TRBV5-6 and TRBJ1-4, the CDR3 gives the full variable domain: DAGVTQSPTHLIKTRGQQVTLRCSPKSGHDTVSWYQQALGQGPQFIFQYYEEEERQRGNFPDRFSGHQFPNYSSELNVNALLLGDSALYLCASSLAQPGTNEKLFFGSGTQLSVL.

This chain links TRBV2 with TRBJ1-2; D not certain. CDR3 length: 12 amino acids. V lost 8 bases to trimming and J lost 2 bases, with 9 bases between them. CDR1 SNHLY and CDR2 FYNNEI come from the germline V gene. CDR3 region: CASRPGNYGYTF. The CDR3 DNA reads as TGTGCCAGCCGGCCGGGGAACTATGGCTACACCTTC.

This clone has only one observation. The rearrangement uses TRBV14 and TRBJ1-5; 7 nucleotides match TRBD1. The germline V gene has CDR1 SGHDN and CDR2 FVKESK. J gave up 1 base and V 0 bases, and 6 bases lay outside the gene matches. The CDR3 has 17 residues. The DNA for the CDR3 is TGTGCCAGCAGCCAAGACGACAGGGAAATAAGCAATCAGCCCCAGCATTTT. As protein: CASSQDDREISNQPQHF.

This chain joins TRBV19 and TRBJ1-5, with 11 positions matching TRBD1. V was clipped by 7 bases and J by 7 bases; unmatched bases: 6. CDR1 is LNHDA and CDR2 is SQIVND in the germline V gene (reference sequence). This CDR3 contains 14 residues. This CDR3 is CASTGTGGKQPQHF. The CDR3, as DNA: TGTGCCAGTACCGGGACAGGGGGTAAACAGCCCCAGCATTTT.

This sequence joins TRBV6-6 and TRBJ1-1; possibly TRBD1 for D (5 bases). Germline CDR1 and CDR2: MNHNY and SVGAGI (reference sequence). The CDR3 is 14 residues long. V was cut by 8 bases and J by 4 bases, with 17 bases left in between. The CDR3 loop reads CASLRTGGGTEAFF. In DNA form, the CDR3 reads TGTGCCAGCCTCCGGACGGGGGGGGGCACTGAAGCTTTCTTT.

This chain links TRBV10-3 with TRBJ2-1, with 11 positions matching TRBD2. The length of the CDR3 is 15 residues. V shed 6 bases, J shed 6 bases, and the junction held 7 bases outside the gene matches. Looked up from germline, CDR1 is ENHRY and CDR2 is SYGVKD. The CDR3 DNA reads as TGTGCCATCAGCCCACTAGCGGGGGCTCTCAATGAGCAGTTCTTC. This codes for CAISPLAGALNEQFF.

V is TRBV7-9 and J is TRBJ1-2; D is unresolved. The CDR3 is 16 residues long. V was clipped by 2 bases and J by 4 bases, with 17 bases between them. Germline V gene lookup returns CDR1 SEHNR and CDR2 FQNEAQ (reference sequence). The CDR3 sequence is CASSLSLAAGSYGYTF. In DNA, the CDR3 is TGTGCCAGCAGCTTATCGTTAGCAGCCGGCAGCTATGGCTACACCTTC.

The V and J genes are TRBV6-5 and TRBJ1-6; tentatively, D is TRBD1 (5 bases). Trimming pared 7 bases from V and 0 bases from J, leaving 10 bases between. This CDR3 has 15 amino acids. Germline CDR1 MNHEY, CDR2 SVGAGI. The CDR3 protein is CASNRGVSYNSPLHF. CDR3 DNA: TGTGCCAGCAATAGGGGTGTCTCCTATAATTCACCCCTCCACTTT.

This chain links TRBV10-3 with TRBJ1-1, with no clear D. The germline V and J ends were trimmed by 1 base and 5 bases, with 14 bases remaining between them. The CDR3 totals 15 residues. Looked up from germline, CDR1 is ENHRY and CDR2 is SYGVKD. In DNA, the CDR3 is TGTGCCATCAGTGAGTACCACAGAGGGAATACTGAAGCTTTCTTT. It encodes CAISEYHRGNTEAFF.

The chain combines TRBV7-9 with TRBJ2-7, with 7 bases aligning to TRBD1. The CDR3 extends over 15 amino acids. Germline lookup yields CDR1 SEHNR and CDR2 FQNEAQ (reference sequence). The junction had 13 bases not matched to a gene; V was cut back by 5 bases and J by 6 bases. The CDR3 sequence is CASSQTRGTDGEQYF. The CDR3 nucleotides read TGTGCCAGCAGCCAAACGAGGGGGACAGACGGCGAGCAGTACTTC.

The chain is built from TRBV15 and TRBJ2-7; TRBD2 is a possible D gene (6 bases). V lost 5 bases to trimming and J lost 2 bases, with 13 bases between them. The germline CDR1 and CDR2 sequences are LNHNV and YYDKDF (reference sequence). This CDR3 has 14 amino acids. CDR3: CATSRDWYTYEQYF. The CDR3 DNA follows: TGTGCCACCAGCCGGGACTGGTACACCTACGAGCAGTACTTC.

The V gene is TRBV14, the J gene TRBJ2-3; D is undetermined. V was cut by 4 bases and J by 7 bases, with 12 bases left in between. CDR3 length equals 13 residues. Germline assignment: CDR1 SGHDN and CDR2 FVKESK. The CDR3 reads CASSLASNYTQYF. For the CDR3, the DNA is TGTGCCAGCAGCCTGGCTAGTAATTATACGCAGTATTTT.

This clone was detected only a few times. The chain has TRBV10-1 and TRBJ2-7; D not certain. With 0 bases removed from V and 4 bases from J, the gap between germline ends came to 13 bases. Germline CDR1 is WNHNN and CDR2 is SYGVQD (reference sequence). This CDR3 is 15 amino acids long. The CDR3 spells CASSESGAPGYEQYF. The CDR3 nucleotides read TGCGCCAGCAGTGAGTCTGGTGCGCCCGGGTACGAGCAGTACTTC.

This clone is termed medium-sized. Other DNA sequences in the sample encode the same CDR3. This chain uses TRBV2 with TRBJ2-7; 7 bases are a match to TRBD1. The J segment lost 3 bases and the V segment lost 7 bases, leaving 0 bases of the junction unmatched. Germline V CDR1 and CDR2: SNHLY, FYNNEI. The CDR3 has 11 amino acids. CDR3 bases: TGTGCCAGCACAGGGGGCTACGAGCAGTACTTC. Its translation: CASTGGYEQYF.